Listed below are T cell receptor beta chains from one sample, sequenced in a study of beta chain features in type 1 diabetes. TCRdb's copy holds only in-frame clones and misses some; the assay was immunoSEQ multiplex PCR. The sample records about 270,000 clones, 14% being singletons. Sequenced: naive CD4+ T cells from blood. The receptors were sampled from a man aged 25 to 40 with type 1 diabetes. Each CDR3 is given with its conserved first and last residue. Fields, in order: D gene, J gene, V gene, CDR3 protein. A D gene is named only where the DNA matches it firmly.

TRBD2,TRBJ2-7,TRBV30,CAWTVAGGHEQYF
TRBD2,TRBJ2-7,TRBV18,CASSPLAGGYEQYF
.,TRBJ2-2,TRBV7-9,CASSRPGNTGELFF
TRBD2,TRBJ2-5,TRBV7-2,CASSLAGGETQYF
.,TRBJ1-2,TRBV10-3,CAIKAPTSNYGYTF
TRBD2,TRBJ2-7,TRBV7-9,CASSFGTSGLDEQYF
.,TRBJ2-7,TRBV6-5,CASSLGDFTTEQYF
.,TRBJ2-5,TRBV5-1,CASSLAPGQETQYF
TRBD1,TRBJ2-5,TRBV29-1,CSVEGQGGETQYF
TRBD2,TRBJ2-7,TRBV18,CASSPGIAGYEEQYF
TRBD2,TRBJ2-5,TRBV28,CASSLGGRETQYF
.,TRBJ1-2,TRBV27,CASSYRLAGRANYGYTF
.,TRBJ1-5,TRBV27,CASSSSPGYQPQHF
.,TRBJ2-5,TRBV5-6,CASSQWGRSRETQYF
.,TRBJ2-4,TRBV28,CASSLSHGSLVNIQYF
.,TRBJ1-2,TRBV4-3,CASSGQFNYGYTF
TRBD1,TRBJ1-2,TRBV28,CASIAPGQSYGYTF
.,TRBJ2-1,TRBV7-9,CASSYGRGNNEQFF
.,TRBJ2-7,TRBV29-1,CSALQDSYEQYF
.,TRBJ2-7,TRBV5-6,CASSSGDFATYEQYF
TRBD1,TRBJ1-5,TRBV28,CASSYSGQGPNQPQHF
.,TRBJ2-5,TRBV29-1,CSVVPSQETQYF
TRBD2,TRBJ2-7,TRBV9,CASSDSGLHEQYF
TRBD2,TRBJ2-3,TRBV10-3,CAISSAATSGSTDTQYF
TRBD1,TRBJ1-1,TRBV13,CASSIQGSNTEAFF
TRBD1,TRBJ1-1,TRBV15,CATSRDKGAGTEAFF
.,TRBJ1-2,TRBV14,CASSRGWPNYGYTF
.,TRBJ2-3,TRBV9,CASSVLAERRDTQYF
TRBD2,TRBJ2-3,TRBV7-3,CASSAGLAGATQYF
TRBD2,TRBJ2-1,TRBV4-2,CASSQEGGLAGGRGEQFF
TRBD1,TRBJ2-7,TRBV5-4,CASSSGTAYPYEQYF
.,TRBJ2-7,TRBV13,CASSLQDSYEQYF
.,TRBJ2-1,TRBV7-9,CASSFDSYNEQFF
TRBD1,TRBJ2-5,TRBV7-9,CASSHKTGGGETQYF
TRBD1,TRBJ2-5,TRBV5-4,CASSLAGQKQETQYF
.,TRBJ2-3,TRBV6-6,CASSYPGLQYF
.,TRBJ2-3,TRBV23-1,CASSPYPGRQTRTDTQYF
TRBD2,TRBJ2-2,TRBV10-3,CAITKGSGDTGELFF